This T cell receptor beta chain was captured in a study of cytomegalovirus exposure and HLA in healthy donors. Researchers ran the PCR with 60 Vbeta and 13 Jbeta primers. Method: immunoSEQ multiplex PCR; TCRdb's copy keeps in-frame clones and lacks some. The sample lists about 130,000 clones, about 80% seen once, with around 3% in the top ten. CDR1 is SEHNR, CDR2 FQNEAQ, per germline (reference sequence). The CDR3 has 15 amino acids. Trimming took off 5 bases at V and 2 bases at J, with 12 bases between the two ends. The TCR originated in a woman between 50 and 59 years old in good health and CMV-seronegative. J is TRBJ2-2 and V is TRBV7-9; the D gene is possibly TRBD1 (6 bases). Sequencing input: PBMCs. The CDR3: CASSPWDTNTGELFF. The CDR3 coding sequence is TGTGCCAGCAGCCCATGGGACACCAACACCGGGGAGCTGTTTTTT.